These 23 T cell receptor beta chains originate from one sample sequenced in a study of radiation and T cells in renal cell carcinoma. The sample's time point: baseline pretreatment blood. Treatment here: 15 Gy SBRT to primary tumor, nephrectomy 4 weeks later. Repertoires were generated with immunoSEQ multiplex PCR, while TCRdb's copy carries only in-frame clones and drops some. Here the sample spans approximately 140,000 clones, around four fifths being singletons. The sequences come from blood, collected from a patient whose treatment included radiotherapy and nephrectomy. These TCRs come from a woman aged 45-65 years with renal cell carcinoma.

This clone was detected only once. This sequence joins TRBV15 and TRBJ2-7, with D hard to call. The length of the CDR3 is 13 residues. CDR1 and CDR2 (germline): LNHNV, YYDKDF (reference sequence). With 3 bases removed from V and 3 bases from J, the gap between germline ends came to 9 bases. The CDR3 sequence: CATSSGQNYEQYF. DNA of the CDR3: TGTGCCACCAGCAGTGGGCAGAACTACGAGCAGTACTTC.

This chain connects TRBV18 to TRBJ2-2; D gene uncertain. The V end was cut by 3 bases, the J end by 3 bases, with 11 bases between. The CDR3 spans 15 residues. Looked up from germline, CDR1 is KGHSH and CDR2 is LQKENI. The CDR3 here is CASSPRRVDTGELFF. The CDR3, as DNA: TGTGCCAGCTCACCTAGAAGGGTAGACACCGGGGAGCTGTTTTTT.

A few counts support this clone. This chain links TRBV27 with TRBJ1-2; no clear D. This CDR3 contains 13 residues. Germline loops: CDR1 MNHEY, CDR2 SMNVEV (reference sequence). Trimming stripped 3 bases from V and 2 bases from J, with 7 bases between. In DNA, the CDR3 is TGTGCCAGCAGTTTTTTCCAGAACTATGGCTACACCTTC. Translated: CASSFFQNYGYTF.

J is TRBJ1-5 and V is TRBV5-3; 9 bases agree with TRBD1. TRBV5-3 is identified as an open reading frame with a role that is uncertain. The junction had 8 bases not matched to a gene; V was cut back by 4 bases and J by 3 bases. The CDR3 spans 16 residues. As DNA, the CDR3 is TGTGCCAGAAGCACGGGGGACAGGGTAAACAATCAGCCCCAGCATTTT. It codes for CARSTGDRVNNQPQHF.

The chain combines TRBV4-1 with TRBJ2-5; 13 nucleotides line up with TRBD2. After removal of 1 base from V and 5 bases from J, the junction contained 4 bases not matched to a gene. CDR1 is MGHRA, CDR2 YSYEKL, per germline. The CDR3 loop spans 16 amino acids. The CDR3 reads CASSQGTSGGLETQYF. The CDR3 nucleotides are TGCGCCAGCAGCCAAGGGACTAGCGGGGGTTTGGAGACCCAGTACTTC.

This clone came up a few times. The chain carries TRBV5-1 and TRBJ1-6; 9 bases match TRBD1. CDR3 length: 15 residues. Germline loops: CDR1 SGHRS, CDR2 YFSETQ. V shed 7 bases and J 6 bases; nucleotides not matched to a gene: 8. CDR3 region: CASGLTGGGNSPLHF. For the CDR3, the DNA is TGCGCCAGCGGCCTAACAGGGGGCGGTAATTCACCCCTCCACTTT.

The chain is built from TRBV27 and TRBJ1-5; weak D call: TRBD1 (5 bases). Trimming left V 0 bases short and J 6 bases short, with 18 bases between. Looked up from germline, CDR1 is MNHEY and CDR2 is SMNVEV (reference sequence). This CDR3 is built from 17 residues. For the CDR3, the DNA is TGTGCCAGCAGTTTATCCCTCCGGGGGTCGGGTAGTCAGCCCCAGCATTTT. Its protein product is CASSLSLRGSGSQPQHF.

This chain connects TRBV5-1 to TRBJ2-5; no clear D. The CDR3 is made up of 14 amino acids. Trimming left V 0 bases short and J 4 bases short, with 10 bases between. Germline values: CDR1 SGHRS, CDR2 YFSETQ. CDR3 protein: CASSLAYRGETQYF. CDR3 coding DNA: TGCGCCAGCAGCTTGGCCTATCGTGGAGAGACCCAGTACTTC. The complete variable domain, with remaining parts taken from reference TRBV5-1 and TRBJ2-5, reads KAGVTQTPRYLIKTRGQQVTLSCSPISGHRSVSWYQQTPGQGLQFLFEYFSETQRNKGNFPGRFSGRQFSNSRSEMNVSTLELGDSALYLCASSLAYRGETQYFGPGTRLLVL.

The CDR3, as DNA: TGTGCCAGCAGCCGTGTAGCTAACTATGGCTACACCTTC. Protein sequence: CASSRVANYGYTF. The rearrangement links TRBV27 to TRBJ1-2; D unclear. V gave up 6 bases and J gave up 0 bases, with 8 bases separating them. Per the germline V gene, CDR1 is MNHEY and CDR2 is SMNVEV (reference sequence). There are 13 residues in the CDR3.

V gene TRBV10-3 combines with J gene TRBJ2-7; 9 nucleotides line up with TRBD1. Germline values: CDR1 ENHRY, CDR2 SYGVKD. V dropped 5 bases and J dropped 6; count of bases not matched to a gene: 8. This CDR3 has 14 amino acids. The CDR3 DNA reads TGTGCCATCAGTCCGGGACAGGGAACGTCCGAGCAGTACTTC. Its translation is CAISPGQGTSEQYF.

The rearrangement joins TRBV7-2 to TRBJ2-5, with a weak D call TRBD1 (5 bases). With 7 bases removed from V and 1 base from J, the gap between germline ends came to 16 bases. This CDR3 has 15 amino acids. Looked up from germline, CDR1 is SGHTA and CDR2 is FQGNSA. As DNA, the CDR3 is TGTGCCAGCACATCCCACCAGGGAATCCAAGAGACCCAGTACTTC. This encodes CASTSHQGIQETQYF.

The chain is built from TRBV5-4 and TRBJ1-2; D remains ambiguous. Deletions cut 0 bases from V and 0 bases from J, with 9 bases between. The CDR3 has 15 residues. Germline-derived CDR1 and CDR2 are SGHNT and YYREEE (reference sequence). This CDR3 is CASSLDGGTNYGYTF. For the CDR3, the DNA is TGTGCCAGCAGCTTGGATGGTGGTACTAACTATGGCTACACCTTC.

This clone occurred a few times. The gene calls are TRBV6-5 and TRBJ2-1, with 11 bases identical to TRBD2. This CDR3 contains 16 residues. Germline CDR1 and CDR2: MNHEY and SVGAGI. V trimming: 4 bases; J trimming: 13 bases; junction bases outside the gene matches: 15. CDR3 sequence (DNA): TGTGCCAGCAGTTCCGGCCTAGCGGGGGGCCTCTCGGTACAGTTCTTC. Translated, it gives CASSSGLAGGLSVQFF.

This chain links TRBV4-2 with TRBJ1-1; D is possibly TRBD1 (5 bases). CDR3 length equals 15 residues. Germline CDR1 reads LGHNA; CDR2 reads YNFKEQ. V was shortened by 4 bases and J by 3 bases, with 15 bases between the two germline ends. The CDR3 loop is CASSLNPVGDTEAFF. CDR3 in DNA: TGTGCCAGCAGCCTTAATCCTGTGGGGGACACTGAAGCTTTCTTT.

This chain joins TRBV5-5 and TRBJ2-2; D gene uncertain. V was cut by 0 bases and J by 1 base, with 10 bases left in between. This CDR3 has 16 amino acids. Germline CDR1 SGHKS, CDR2 YYEKEE (reference sequence). CDR3: CASSLGLALNTGELFF. In nucleotides, the CDR3 is TGTGCCAGCAGCTTGGGATTAGCACTGAACACCGGGGAGCTGTTTTTT. Combining the CDR3 with reference TRBV5-5 and TRBJ2-2 gives the whole variable domain DAGVTQSPTHLIKTRGQQVTLRCSPISGHKSVSWYQQVLGQGPQFIFQYYEKEERGRGNFPDRFSARQFPNYSSELNVNALLLGDSALYLCASSLGLALNTGELFFGEGSRLTVL.

The chain is built from TRBV11-3 and TRBJ2-7; tentative D call: TRBD1 (5 bases). Trimming took 1 base from V and 0 from J, leaving 7 bases between them. This CDR3 spans 14 amino acids. Looked up from germline, CDR1 is SGHNT and CDR2 is YENEEA. CDR3 in DNA: TGTGCCAGCAGCTTAGGCAGGGCCTCCTACGAGCAGTACTTC. Its protein is CASSLGRASYEQYF.

The chain uses TRBV25-1 and TRBJ2-1; 10 positions agree with TRBD1. Unmatched junction bases numbered 13, after V lost 5 bases and J lost 12 bases. The CDR3 runs 15 residues. Germline CDR1 MGHDK, CDR2 SYGVNS. The CDR3 coding sequence is TGTGCCAGCAGTTTCATCCGACAGGGGGCGGTAGGGCAGTTCTTC. Its protein is CASSFIRQGAVGQFF.

The chain joins TRBV10-3 to TRBJ2-5, with TRBD2 identical over 10 bases. Germline CDR1 and CDR2: ENHRY and SYGVKD. The length of the CDR3 is 13 residues. V shed 10 bases and J 4 bases; nucleotides not matched to a gene: 6. The CDR3 nucleotides read TGTGCCACGAGCGGGGGGGAAGGAGAGACCCAGTACTTC. Its translation: CATSGGEGETQYF.

The V gene is TRBV6-5, the J gene TRBJ1-1; D is ambiguous. Germline-derived CDR1 and CDR2 are MNHEY and SVGAGI. CDR3 size: 12 residues. V was pared by 4 bases and J by 5 bases, with 8 bases between. CDR3: CASSWRGTEAFF. The CDR3 coding sequence is TGTGCCAGCAGTTGGCGCGGGACTGAAGCTTTCTTT.

The chain links TRBV5-1 to TRBJ2-3, with D possibly matching TRBD1 (5 bases). Trimming shortened V by 0 bases and J by 6 bases, and 11 bases separated the two germline ends. This CDR3 region has 14 residues. Germline-derived CDR1 and CDR2 are SGHRS and YFSETQ. The CDR3 DNA reads as TGCGCCAGCAGCTTGGAGGGGCCGTGGGATACGCAGTATTTT. Amino acid sequence: CASSLEGPWDTQYF.

The chain couples TRBV20-1 to TRBJ2-5; D is ambiguous. Germline CDR1 is DFQATT and CDR2 is SNEGSKA (reference sequence). The CDR3 runs to 11 residues. V lost 0 bases, J lost 3 bases, and 2 bases lay in between. For the CDR3, the DNA is TGCAGTGCTAGAGATAAAGAGACCCAGTACTTC. Amino acids: CSARDKETQYF.

The chain has TRBV25-1 and TRBJ1-1; 10 bases are a match to TRBD1. The CDR3 is 15 amino acids. CDR1 and CDR2 from the germline V gene are MGHDK and SYGVNS. The V gene end was trimmed by 5 bases and the J gene end by 3 bases; junction bases not matched to a gene: 6. The CDR3 protein is CASSQGQGRYTEAFF. In DNA, the CDR3 is TGTGCCAGCAGTCAGGGACAGGGGCGATACACTGAAGCTTTCTTT.

The chain is built from TRBV28 and TRBJ1-2, with a tentative D call TRBD1 (6 bases). The ends were cut back, 8 bases at V and 4 bases at J, with 14 bases in the middle. CDR3 length: 13 amino acids. Germline CDR1 is MDHEN and CDR2 is SYDVKM. CDR3 sequence reads: CASQGLVLYGYTF. The CDR3 DNA sequence: TGTGCCAGCCAGGGGCTGGTTCTCTATGGCTACACCTTC.